The 17 T cell receptor beta chains reported below all come from one sample, sequenced in a study of shared T cell receptors in the human thymus. Sequencing used immunoSEQ multiplex PCR; TCRdb keeps in-frame clones, though not all of them. The data show 500,000 to 850,000 clones, around 87% seen once. The data also belong to a second study, concerning human thymus T cells.

What was sequenced was thymocytes. These TCRs come from a boy younger than two with a congenital heart defect.

The chain's CDR3 is CASSVVGGRGEAFF. CDR3 DNA: TGTGCCAGCAGCGTAGTGGGGGGGCGAGGGGAAGCTTTCTTT. The rearrangement joins TRBV9 to TRBJ1-1, with D maybe TRBD1 (6 bases). Germline CDR1 is SGDLS and CDR2 is YYNGEE. The CDR3 sequence is 14 residues long. V was trimmed by 0 bases and J by 8 bases, leaving 14 bases between them. The whole variable domain, remainder taken from reference TRBV9 and TRBJ1-1, is DSGVTQTPKHLITATGQRVTLRCSPRSGDLSVYWYQQSLDQGLQFLIQYYNGEERAKGNILERFSAQQFPDLHSELNLSSLELGDSALYFCASSVVGGRGEAFFGQGTRLTVV.

The rearrangement links TRBV7-2 to TRBJ1-3; tentatively, D is TRBD1 (5 bases). Germline-derived CDR1 and CDR2 are SGHTA and FQGNSA. This CDR3 region has 17 residues. Trimming cost V 5 bases and J 6 bases, with 23 bases left between them. The CDR3 reads CASSLLGRGTSKNTIYF. Here the CDR3 DNA reads TGTGCCAGCAGCCTCCTGGGGAGGGGCACCTCAAAAAACACCATATATTTT.

The rearrangement joins TRBV9 to TRBJ2-5; 8 bases fit TRBD2. The V gene's germline CDR1 is SGDLS and CDR2 YYNGEE. Trimming cost V 0 bases and J 10 bases; bases outside gene matches: 5. This CDR3 spans 13 amino acids. The CDR3, as DNA: TGTGCCAGCAGCGTAGGCCGGGAGGGAAGCCAGTACTTC. Its translation is CASSVGREGSQYF.

This chain joins TRBV4-1 and TRBJ1-5; D unresolved. CDR1 and CDR2 from the germline V gene are MGHRA and YSYEKL. The CDR3 has 16 residues. V was trimmed by 0 bases and J by 7 bases, leaving 16 bases between them. In DNA form, the CDR3 reads TGCGCCAGCAGCCAAGATCTAGCGGAGCGTAGGCAGCCCCAGCATTTT. Protein sequence: CASSQDLAERRQPQHF.

CDR3 bases: TGTGCCAGCAGTCCCGTAGTCGCTCACAATGAGCAGTTCTTC. Residues: CASSPVVAHNEQFF. This chain links TRBV27 with TRBJ2-1; D is unresolved. Trimming stripped 5 bases from V and 5 bases from J, with 13 bases between. The germline CDR1 and CDR2 sequences are MNHEY and SMNVEV (reference sequence). The CDR3 runs 14 residues.

This clone was counted a single time. This rearrangement joins TRBV25-1 to TRBJ2-1; 9 nucleotides match TRBD2. This CDR3 comprises 16 residues. J gave up 4 bases and V 1 base, and 5 bases lay outside the gene matches. CDR1 is MGHDK, CDR2 SYGVNS, per germline. The DNA of the CDR3 is TGTGCCAGCAGTGAATTACCTAGCGGGAATTACAATGAGCAGTTCTTC. Residues: CASSELPSGNYNEQFF. The entire variable domain, with the rest obtained from reference TRBV25-1 and TRBJ2-1, is as follows: EADIYQTPRYLVIGTGKKITLECSQTMGHDKMYWYQQDPGMELHLIHYSYGVNSTEKGDLSSESTVSRIRTEHFPLTLESARPSHTSQYLCASSELPSGNYNEQFFGPGTRLTVL.

CDR3 protein: CASSLVALRYEQYF. The DNA for the CDR3 is TGTGCCAGCAGCTTAGTTGCACTCCGCTACGAGCAGTACTTC. The J gene is TRBJ2-7, the V gene TRBV11-2; D remains ambiguous. The CDR3 contains 14 residues. Trimming pared 1 base from V and 3 bases from J, leaving 10 bases between. Germline V gene lookup returns CDR1 SGHAT and CDR2 FQNNGV. The whole variable domain, remainder taken from reference TRBV11-2 and TRBJ2-7, is EAGVAQSPRYKIIEKRQSVAFWCNPISGHATLYWYQQILGQGPKLLIQFQNNGVVDDSQLPKDRFSAERLKGVDSTLKIQPAKLEDSAVYLCASSLVALRYEQYFGPGTRLTVT.

This chain connects TRBV25-1 to TRBJ1-1; a weak D match, TRBD1 (5 bases). This CDR3 has 15 residues. The germline V and J ends were trimmed by 3 bases and 0 bases, with 11 bases remaining between them. Germline values: CDR1 MGHDK, CDR2 SYGVNS. CDR3 protein: CASSDVGRVNTEAFF. DNA of the CDR3: TGTGCCAGCAGTGACGTGGGGCGAGTGAACACTGAAGCTTTCTTT.

This clone was counted a single time. The genes are TRBV4-1 and TRBJ1-6; possible D gene TRBD1, 6 bases. CDR1 is MGHRA, CDR2 YSYEKL, per germline. CDR3 length: 15 residues. V was trimmed by 1 base and J by 7 bases, leaving 11 bases between them. CDR3 DNA: TGCGCCAGCAGCCAAGTCGTACAGGGAAATTCACCCCTCCACTTT. Its protein is CASSQVVQGNSPLHF.

The chain joins TRBV9 to TRBJ2-1; possible D gene TRBD2, 5 bases. The germline V and J ends were trimmed by 4 bases and 9 bases, with 23 bases remaining between them. Germline assignment: CDR1 SGDLS and CDR2 YYNGEE. CDR3 length: 16 residues. This chain's CDR3 is CASSPRWRLGSSEQFF. CDR3 DNA: TGTGCCAGCAGCCCCCGGTGGAGGTTGGGTTCCAGTGAGCAGTTCTTC.

This clone has just one count. J is TRBJ2-7 and V is TRBV7-8, with 12 bases aligning to TRBD1. The CDR3 contains 16 residues. Looked up from germline, CDR1 is SGHVS and CDR2 is FQNEAQ. V was pared by 2 bases and J by 2 bases, with 4 bases of the junction left unmatched. Written as DNA, the CDR3 is TGTGCCAGCAGCTTAAGGGGACAGGGGGCAACCTACGAGCAGTACTTC. Amino acid sequence: CASSLRGQGATYEQYF.

This chain connects TRBV27 to TRBJ1-2; D gene unclear. The length of the CDR3 is 18 residues. The germline V and J ends were trimmed by 6 bases and 5 bases, with 28 bases remaining between them. Germline assignment: CDR1 MNHEY and CDR2 SMNVEV (reference sequence). The DNA of the CDR3 is TGTGCCAGCAGCCGGGAGAAATTCTCCCTGGAGGCCCGTTATGGCTACACCTTC. Translated: CASSREKFSLEARYGYTF.

The chain has TRBV4-2 and TRBJ2-2; D gene uncertain. V lost 0 bases and J 1 base, leaving 12 bases between the germline ends. CDR1 is LGHNA, CDR2 YNFKEQ, per germline. CDR3 length equals 17 residues. CDR3 nucleotide sequence: TGTGCCAGCAGCCAAGATCACCCGATAGTGAACACCGGGGAGCTGTTTTTT. Amino acids: CASSQDHPIVNTGELFF.

The J gene is TRBJ1-4, the V gene TRBV7-6; 7 bases match TRBD1. Germline values: CDR1 SGHVS, CDR2 FNYEAQ. The CDR3 covers 15 residues. The V segment lost 5 bases and the J segment 0 bases; nucleotides outside the gene matches: 3. For the CDR3, the DNA is TGTGCCAGCAGCCCCGGGACAGCAACTAATGAAAAACTGTTTTTT. Encoded protein: CASSPGTATNEKLFF. The full variable domain, its missing parts supplied by reference TRBV7-6 and TRBJ1-4, is GAGVSQSPRYKVTKRGQDVALRCDPISGHVSLYWYRQALGQGPEFLTYFNYEAQQDKSGLPNDRFSAERPEGSISTLTIQRTEQRDSAMYRCASSPGTATNEKLFFGSGTQLSVL.

The chain recombines TRBV2 with TRBJ1-4; D remains unclear. The germline V gene encodes CDR1 SNHLY and CDR2 FYNNEI. V lost 2 bases to trimming and J lost 0 bases, with 7 bases between them. The CDR3 loop spans 15 amino acids. CDR3 bases: TGTGCCAGCAGTGAACGGTCCGCAACTAATGAAAAACTGTTTTTT. This sequence encodes CASSERSATNEKLFF.

This clone has a single count. A junction end diverges from the germline sequence, so it may reflect a read error. The same CDR3 also results from other DNA sequences found in this sample. V usage is TRBV9 and J usage is TRBJ1-6; possible D gene TRBD1, 6 bases. From germline, CDR1 is SGDLS and CDR2 YYNGEE. This CDR3 region has 14 residues. As DNA, the CDR3 is TGTGCCAGCAGCTTGCAGGGGATTGATTCCCCCCTCCACTTT. It specifies CASSLQGIDSPLHF.

The chain employs TRBV27 and TRBJ2-1; the D is unclear. Germline values: CDR1 MNHEY, CDR2 SMNVEV (reference sequence). The germline V and J ends were trimmed by 0 bases and 6 bases, with 6 bases remaining between them. CDR3 length equals 13 residues. Written as DNA, the CDR3 is TGTGCCAGCAGTTTATCTCGGGTCAATGAGCAGTTCTTC. Encoded protein: CASSLSRVNEQFF.